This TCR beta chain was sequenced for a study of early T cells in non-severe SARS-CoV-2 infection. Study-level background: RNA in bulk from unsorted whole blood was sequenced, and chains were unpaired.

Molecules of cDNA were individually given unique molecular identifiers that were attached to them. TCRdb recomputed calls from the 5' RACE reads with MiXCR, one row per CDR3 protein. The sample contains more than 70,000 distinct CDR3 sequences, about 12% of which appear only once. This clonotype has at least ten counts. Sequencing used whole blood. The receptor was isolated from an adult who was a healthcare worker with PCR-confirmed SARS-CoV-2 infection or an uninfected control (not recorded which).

CDR3 loop: CASSAGVHGNTIYF. In DNA form, the CDR3 reads TGTGCCAGCAGCGCCGGGGTCCATGGAAACACCATATATTTT. The V call is TRBV11-2, the J call TRBJ1-3; D is undetermined. The germline V gene encodes CDR1 SGHAT and CDR2 FQNNGV. V was clipped by 5 bases and J by 3 bases, with 11 bases between them. The CDR3 is 14 residues long.